The 26 T cell receptor beta chains reported below all come from one sample, sequenced in a study of cytomegalovirus exposure and HLA in healthy donors. PCR involved 60 Vbeta and 13 Jbeta primers. Clones were read by immunoSEQ multiplex PCR, and TCRdb kept only the in-frame ones, dropping some. This sample's table has about 110,000 clones. Specimen: PBMCs. The receptors were gathered from a man between 50 and 59 years old in good health and CMV-seronegative.

The gene calls are TRBV4-3 and TRBJ2-1; TRBD1 is a possible D gene (5 bases). The CDR3 contains 15 residues. The V end was cut by 1 base, the J end by 2 bases, with 9 bases between. Germline values: CDR1 LGHNA, CDR2 YSLEER. For the CDR3, the DNA is TGCGCCAGCAGCCAAGCAGGGTCCCCCTACAATGAGCAGTTCTTC. The encoded protein is CASSQAGSPYNEQFF.

This sequence joins TRBV29-1 and TRBJ1-1; 7 bases agree with TRBD1. Looked up from germline, CDR1 is SQVTM and CDR2 is ANQGSEA. V gave up 7 bases and J gave up 0 bases; unmatched junction bases: 5. CDR3 length: 13 amino acids. The CDR3 loop is CSAQGQLNTEAFF. For the CDR3, the DNA is TGCAGCGCTCAGGGACAGCTGAACACTGAAGCTTTCTTT.

The gene calls are TRBV9 and TRBJ2-2; TRBD2 might be the D (5 bases). V gave up 0 bases and J gave up 5 bases, with 14 bases separating them. The CDR3 loop spans 16 amino acids. Germline V gives CDR1 SGDLS, CDR2 YYNGEE. The CDR3 is CASSVGLRTGTGELFF. As DNA, the CDR3 is TGTGCCAGCAGCGTAGGATTACGCACGGGGACCGGGGAGCTGTTTTTT.

Notes on this clone: This specimen includes other DNA sequences encoding the same CDR3. V usage is TRBV4-3 and J usage is TRBJ1-2; D is unclear. Germline V gives CDR1 LGHNA, CDR2 YSLEER. V lost 0 bases to trimming and J lost 4 bases, with 9 bases between them. The CDR3 is 14 amino acids. CDR3 in DNA: TGCGCCAGCAGCCAAGATCGAGGAACCTATGGCTACACCTTC. It codes for CASSQDRGTYGYTF.

This rearrangement joins TRBV19 to TRBJ1-2, with 7 bases fitting TRBD1. CDR1 and CDR2 from the germline V gene are LNHDA and SQIVND (reference sequence). This CDR3 has 13 amino acids. Trimming removed 5 bases from V and 4 bases from J; junction bases left unmatched: 4. For the CDR3, the DNA is TGTGCCAGTAGTGAGACAGGGCTCTATGGCTACACCTTC. Translated: CASSETGLYGYTF.

The chain is built from TRBV7-8 and TRBJ2-7; D perhaps matches TRBD1 (5 bases). V lost 0 bases, J lost 2 bases, and 11 bases lay in between. The CDR3 has 15 amino acids. Germline V gene lookup returns CDR1 SGHVS and CDR2 FQNEAQ. CDR3 sequence reads: CASSLAFQGTYEQYF. As DNA, the CDR3 is TGTGCCAGCAGCTTAGCGTTCCAGGGAACCTACGAGCAGTACTTC.

The V and J genes are TRBV6-5 and TRBJ1-3, with a possible D match to TRBD1 (6 bases). V was cut by 6 bases and J by 1 base, with 13 bases left in between. The CDR3 sequence is 15 residues long. Per germline, CDR1 MNHEY and CDR2 SVGAGI. CDR3 DNA: TGTGCCAGCAGGGAAACAGGGTATTCTGGAAACACCATATATTTT. Protein sequence: CASRETGYSGNTIYF.

The chain couples TRBV6-5 to TRBJ1-2; the match to TRBD1 covers 8 bases. This CDR3 region has 13 residues. Germline V gene lookup returns CDR1 MNHEY and CDR2 SVGAGI. The V gene end was trimmed by 6 bases and the J gene end by 7 bases; junction bases not matched to a gene: 7. CDR3 sequence (DNA): TGTGCCAGCAGATTAACAGGGGGAGGTGGCTACACCTTC. Amino acid sequence: CASRLTGGGGYTF.

V is TRBV5-1 and J is TRBJ2-3; TRBD2 aligns across 10 bases. This CDR3 region has 15 residues. Germline lookup yields CDR1 SGHRS and CDR2 YFSETQ. V lost 3 bases and J lost 7; bases outside the gene matches: 8. This CDR3 is CASSSEAGGQHTQYF. The CDR3 region has the DNA TGCGCCAGCAGCTCAGAAGCGGGGGGGCAACATACGCAGTATTTT.

The chain uses TRBV18 and TRBJ2-1; D possibly corresponds to TRBD2 (6 bases). The CDR3 totals 16 residues. Germline CDR1 and CDR2: KGHSH and LQKENI. Deletions cut 0 bases from V and 7 bases from J, with 16 bases between. The CDR3: CASSPPVAGTENEQFF. DNA of the CDR3: TGTGCCAGCTCACCACCCGTGGCGGGAACGGAGAATGAGCAGTTCTTC.

The V gene is TRBV18, the J gene TRBJ2-7, with TRBD1 matching over 7 bases. This CDR3 region has 16 residues. Per germline, CDR1 KGHSH and CDR2 LQKENI. Trimming cost V 4 bases and J 1 base; bases outside gene matches: 10. The CDR3: CASSLFDRDPSYEQYF. The CDR3 nucleotides read TGTGCCAGCTCACTATTCGACAGGGACCCTTCCTACGAGCAGTACTTC.

This sequence joins TRBV6-5 and TRBJ1-4, with D possibly matching TRBD1 (5 bases). The CDR3 sequence is 16 residues long. Per the germline V gene, CDR1 is MNHEY and CDR2 is SVGAGI. V lost 2 bases, J lost 8 bases, and 18 bases lay in between. CDR3 bases: TGTGCCAGCAGTTACCGCTGGTTGGGGGGTGGGGAAAAACTGTTTTTT. It codes for CASSYRWLGGGEKLFF.

The chain carries TRBV7-2 and TRBJ2-5; D perhaps matches TRBD2 (7 bases). CDR3 length: 13 residues. Looked up from germline, CDR1 is SGHTA and CDR2 is FQGNSA. Trimming shortened V by 3 bases and J by 5 bases, and 10 bases separated the two germline ends. CDR3 sequence (DNA): TGTGCCAGCAGCTTTCGGGGGGCGGAGACCCAGTACTTC. Its translation is CASSFRGAETQYF.

This chain uses TRBV14 with TRBJ2-1; 7 nucleotides match TRBD1. Trimming removed 2 bases from V and 6 bases from J; junction bases left unmatched: 7. Germline V gene sequence: CDR1 SGHDN, CDR2 FVKESK. This CDR3 contains 15 residues. The CDR3: CASSQWDSPGNEQFF. CDR3 bases: TGTGCCAGCAGCCAATGGGACAGCCCAGGCAATGAGCAGTTCTTC.

This chain joins TRBV29-1 and TRBJ1-2; no firm D call. Trimming shortened V by 4 bases and J by 3 bases, and 6 bases separated the two germline ends. Germline V CDR1 and CDR2: SQVTM, ANQGSEA. The CDR3 covers 11 residues. The DNA of the CDR3 is TGCAGCGTTGTTACAGACTATGGCTACACCTTC. It translates to CSVVTDYGYTF. The complete variable domain, with remaining parts taken from reference TRBV29-1 and TRBJ1-2, reads SAVISQKPSRDICQRGTSLTIQCQVDSQVTMMFWYRQQPGQSLTLIATANQGSEATYESGFVIDKFPISRPNLTFSTLTVSNMSPEDSSIYLCSVVTDYGYTFGSGTRLTVV.

CDR3 nucleotides: TGTGCCAGTAGAGCAGCGACAGGGAGTGTCCACGAGCAGTACTTC. It is translated as CASRAATGSVHEQYF. This chain uses TRBV19 with TRBJ2-7; TRBD1 matches at 7 bases. Germline V gene data show CDR1 as LNHDA and CDR2 as SQIVND (reference sequence). V was clipped by 6 bases and J by 5 bases; unmatched bases: 13. The CDR3 is 15 amino acids.

V usage is TRBV19 and J usage is TRBJ1-2; possibly TRBD1 for D (6 bases). Trimming took 5 bases from V and 12 from J, leaving 22 bases between them. CDR3 size: 14 residues. Germline loops: CDR1 LNHDA, CDR2 SQIVND (reference sequence). The DNA of the CDR3 is TGTGCCAGTAGTGAAGGGACACCTCAAACGATTAACACCTTC. Residues: CASSEGTPQTINTF.

This chain links TRBV2 with TRBJ1-1, with 8 bases fitting TRBD1. V was clipped by 7 bases and J by 2 bases; unmatched bases: 3. There are 13 residues in the CDR3. Germline V CDR1 and CDR2: SNHLY, FYNNEI. In DNA form, the CDR3 reads TGTGCCAGCACGGACAGGGAAAACACTGAAGCTTTCTTT. It is translated as CASTDRENTEAFF.

CDR3 DNA: TGTGCCAGCAGTTATCAGGGGAATCCGGATTCACCCCTCCACTTT. Translating gives CASSYQGNPDSPLHF. The chain uses TRBV6-5 and TRBJ1-6; perhaps TRBD1 as D (6 bases). There are 15 residues in the CDR3. V was cut by 3 bases and J by 8 bases, with 14 bases left in between. Germline V gives CDR1 MNHEY, CDR2 SVGAGI.

The chain is built from TRBV27 and TRBJ1-1; TRBD1 might be the D (5 bases). CDR1 is MNHEY, CDR2 SMNVEV, per germline (reference sequence). Trimming took 3 bases from V and 1 from J, leaving 18 bases between them. CDR3 length: 17 amino acids. As DNA, the CDR3 is TGTGCCAGCAGTTTTATATCATCGGGGGGAGAGAACACTGAAGCTTTCTTT. It specifies CASSFISSGGENTEAFF.

This chain uses TRBV4-1 with TRBJ1-4; D is unresolved. V was trimmed by 4 bases and J by 10 bases, leaving 16 bases between them. Germline loops: CDR1 MGHRA, CDR2 YSYEKL. This CDR3 is built from 14 residues. CDR3 DNA sequence: TGCGCCAGCAGCCGCTTGCAGGATTTGGGAAAACTGTTTTTT. As protein: CASSRLQDLGKLFF.

This rearrangement joins TRBV19 to TRBJ2-3; TRBD2 matches 7 bases. CDR1 and CDR2 from the germline V gene are LNHDA and SQIVND (reference sequence). V shed 3 bases, J shed 6 bases, and the junction held 9 bases outside the gene matches. The CDR3 is 15 residues long. This CDR3 reads CASSIPDRGVDTQYF. CDR3 nucleotide sequence: TGTGCCAGTAGTATCCCTGATCGGGGGGTGGATACGCAGTATTTT.

The chain joins TRBV6-5 to TRBJ1-3; no clear D gene. Germline V gives CDR1 MNHEY, CDR2 SVGAGI. The CDR3 extends over 14 amino acids. The V gene lost 5 bases and the J gene lost 0 bases, with 8 bases spanning the gap. The CDR3 DNA follows: TGTGCCAGCAGTATGGCCCTCTCTGGAAACACCATATATTTT. Protein product: CASSMALSGNTIYF.

This chain joins TRBV6-5 and TRBJ2-7, with D possibly TRBD2 on 5 matching bases. V lost 7 bases and J lost 0, with 13 bases in between. The CDR3 runs 14 residues. Germline V gene data show CDR1 as MNHEY and CDR2 as SVGAGI. CDR3 amino acids: CASTNPGVSYEQYF. CDR3 DNA: TGTGCCAGCACCAACCCCGGGGTCTCCTACGAGCAGTACTTC.

The chain is built from TRBV7-2 and TRBJ2-7; a weak D match, TRBD2 (5 bases). Trimming cost V 2 bases and J 1 base, with 12 bases left between them. CDR1 and CDR2 (germline): SGHTA, FQGNSA. The CDR3 contains 15 residues. The CDR3 region has the DNA TGTGCCAGCAGCTTAAGAGGGCCGTCTTCCTACGAGCAGTACTTC. It yields the protein CASSLRGPSSYEQYF.

The chain uses TRBV6-1 and TRBJ1-6, with D possibly being TRBD1 (6 bases). Trimming removed 6 bases from V and 7 bases from J, with 10 bases in between. Per the germline V gene, CDR1 is MNHNS and CDR2 is SASEGT. The CDR3 sequence is 13 residues long. CDR3 bases: TGTGCCAGCAGGACAGGCCAGAATTCACCCCTCCACTTT. It translates to CASRTGQNSPLHF.